This TCR beta chain was found in a study of cytomegalovirus exposure and HLA in healthy donors. Study-wide results and limits: CMV antigen specificity of a few CMV-associated chains was confirmed in vitro.

Comment on this clone: Antigen: not known.

PCR employed 60 Vbeta and 13 Jbeta primers. Sequenced by immunoSEQ multiplex PCR; TCRdb stores in-frame clones only, minus some. The table lists some 130,000 clones, over 75% of them singletons. This CDR3 spans 16 amino acids. From germline, CDR1 is SGHAT and CDR2 FQDESV (reference sequence). Losses at the gene ends were 2 bases for V and 5 bases for J; bases not matched to a gene: 9. Sequenced sample: PBMCs. The TCR comes from a male donor in good health and CMV-seropositive. This chain links TRBV11-1 with TRBJ1-1, with 9 bases fitting TRBD1. CDR3 DNA: TGTGCCAGCAGCTTAAGGGGGGGGGACAGGGCGACTGAAGCTTTCTTT. Its translation is CASSLRGGDRATEAFF.